These 19 T cell receptor beta chains came from one sample sequenced in a study of PD-L1 blockade in urothelial cancer. TCRdb's table, derived via immunoSEQ multiplex PCR, lists solely in-frame clones and lacks some. This sample yields 80,000 to 130,000 clones, of which roughly nine tenths are seen a single time; about 0.91% belongs to the top ten. The input for sequencing was PBMCs, taken around atezolizumab (anti-PD-L1) treatment. The origin of the receptors is a woman of 80 years or more with urothelial cancer.

This clone was found once. CDR3: CASSQEGLTPPNTEAFF. CDR3 nucleotides: TGCGCCAGCAGCCAAGAGGGACTGACCCCTCCGAACACTGAAGCTTTCTTT. The J gene is TRBJ1-1, the V gene TRBV4-1; tentatively, D is TRBD1 (5 bases). Germline CDR1 and CDR2: MGHRA and YSYEKL. The CDR3 has 17 amino acids. V lost 0 bases, J lost 1 base, and 15 bases lay in between.

This chain uses TRBV11-2 with TRBJ1-4, with a weak D call TRBD1 (5 bases). Germline CDR1 reads SGHAT; CDR2 reads FQNNGV. Trimming took 5 bases from V and 8 from J, leaving 18 bases between them. There are 15 residues in the CDR3. CDR3 DNA: TGTGCCAGCAGCCCGTCGGTGGCAGGGAGGGAAAAACTGTTTTTT. It codes for CASSPSVAGREKLFF.

This clone was seen a single time. The CDR3 loop reads CASSFGTAQETQYF. In DNA, the CDR3 is TGTGCCAGCAGCTTTGGGACTGCCCAAGAGACCCAGTACTTC. The chain employs TRBV9 and TRBJ2-5; D might be TRBD2 (6 bases). V dropped 4 bases and J dropped 1 base, with 11 bases sitting between them. Germline V gene sequence: CDR1 SGDLS, CDR2 YYNGEE. The CDR3 has 14 residues.

On this clone: Other DNA sequences in this specimen translate into the identical CDR3. CDR3: CASSLVGGSSYNEQFF. In DNA, the CDR3 is TGCGCCAGCAGCCTCGTTGGCGGAAGCTCCTACAATGAGCAGTTCTTC. The rearrangement uses TRBV5-1 and TRBJ2-1; D gene uncertain. V was cut by 4 bases and J by 0 bases, with 14 bases left in between. Germline assignment: CDR1 SGHRS and CDR2 YFSETQ. There are 16 residues in the CDR3. Looking up the rest from reference TRBV5-1 and TRBJ2-1 gives the full variable domain: KAGVTQTPRYLIKTRGQQVTLSCSPISGHRSVSWYQQTPGQGLQFLFEYFSETQRNKGNFPGRFSGRQFSNSRSEMNVSTLELGDSALYLCASSLVGGSSYNEQFFGPGTRLTVL.

The chain couples TRBV5-1 to TRBJ1-2, with D maybe TRBD1 (5 bases). Germline V gives CDR1 SGHRS, CDR2 YFSETQ. The V end lost 1 base, the J end lost 8 bases, and 15 bases lay between the germline ends. CDR3 size: 14 residues. The CDR3 spells CASSLTGQPEGYTF. CDR3 DNA sequence: TGCGCCAGCAGCTTGACAGGTCAGCCGGAAGGCTACACCTTC.

The rearrangement uses TRBV19 and TRBJ2-5; 7 bases match TRBD1. The length of the CDR3 is 14 residues. Trimming cost V 3 bases and J 5 bases; bases outside gene matches: 6. From germline, CDR1 is LNHDA and CDR2 SQIVND (reference sequence). CDR3 sequence (DNA): TGTGCCAGTAGTATTACAGGGGTACGGGAGACCCAGTACTTC. Translated: CASSITGVRETQYF. Based on the CDR3 plus reference TRBV19 and TRBJ2-5, the full variable domain is DGGITQSPKYLFRKEGQNVTLSCEQNLNHDAMYWYRQDPGQGLRLIYYSQIVNDFQKGDIAEGYSVSREKKESFPLTVTSAQKNPTAFYLCASSITGVRETQYFGPGTRLLVL.

This sequence joins TRBV9 and TRBJ2-1; 7 bases map to TRBD2. J gave up 8 bases and V 4 bases, and 12 bases lay outside the gene matches. This CDR3 contains 15 residues. Germline V CDR1 and CDR2: SGDLS, YYNGEE. CDR3 in amino acids: CASSTFTGGRDEQFF. The CDR3 region has the DNA TGTGCCAGCAGCACATTTACGGGGGGTCGCGATGAGCAGTTCTTC.

The chain couples TRBV25-1 to TRBJ2-7, with TRBD1 as a possible D gene (6 bases). This CDR3 is 15 amino acids long. Germline loops: CDR1 MGHDK, CDR2 SYGVNS. With 6 bases removed from V and 7 bases from J, the gap between germline ends came to 22 bases. CDR3 loop: CASSPHGTPRAEQYF. Written as DNA, the CDR3 is TGTGCCAGCAGCCCTCACGGGACACCCCGGGCGGAGCAGTACTTC.

The chain uses TRBV5-4 and TRBJ1-4; D is perhaps TRBD1 (5 bases). Per the germline V gene, CDR1 is SGHNT and CDR2 is YYREEE (reference sequence). V lost 1 base and J lost 6, with 10 bases in between. The CDR3 spans 14 residues. The CDR3 DNA follows: TGTGCCAGCAGCTTGACAGGAAGTGATGAAAAACTGTTTTTT. Protein: CASSLTGSDEKLFF.

The chain combines TRBV7-2 with TRBJ2-1; 13 positions agree with TRBD2. The length of the CDR3 is 14 residues. The germline V gene has CDR1 SGHTA and CDR2 FQGNSA. J was trimmed by 9 bases and V by 5 bases; bases with no gene match: 4. The CDR3 reads CASSTGLAGVEQFF. For the CDR3, the DNA is TGTGCCAGCAGCACCGGACTAGCGGGAGTTGAGCAGTTCTTC.

The chain combines TRBV7-9 with TRBJ2-6, with TRBD1 as a possible D gene (6 bases). V was cut by 1 base and J by 0 bases, with 7 bases left in between. CDR1 and CDR2 (germline): SEHNR, FQNEAQ (reference sequence). The CDR3 contains 16 residues. The CDR3 DNA follows: TGTGCCAGCAGCTTAGAGGGGGTCTCTGGGGCCAACGTCCTGACTTTC. Translating gives CASSLEGVSGANVLTF.

This rearrangement joins TRBV9 to TRBJ2-7; 8 bases agree with TRBD2. This CDR3 has 15 residues. Trimming removed 4 bases from V and 7 bases from J; junction bases left unmatched: 13. Germline lookup yields CDR1 SGDLS and CDR2 YYNGEE. CDR3 loop: CASSPLAGTKGEQYF. The CDR3 bases are TGTGCCAGCAGCCCTTTAGCGGGGACAAAGGGGGAGCAGTACTTC.

The gene calls are TRBV5-1 and TRBJ2-3, with a possible D match to TRBD1 (6 bases). V lost 7 bases and J lost 0, with 15 bases in between. The CDR3 loop spans 15 amino acids. Germline-derived CDR1 and CDR2 are SGHRS and YFSETQ. CDR3 in amino acids: CASGTGQMSTDTQYF. The DNA of the CDR3 is TGCGCCAGCGGCACTGGACAGATGAGCACAGATACGCAGTATTTT.

This clone was seen a handful of times. The chain uses TRBV27 and TRBJ1-2, with D possibly being TRBD1 (6 bases). The CDR3 extends over 14 amino acids. Germline V gene sequence: CDR1 MNHEY, CDR2 SMNVEV (reference sequence). Trimming removed 5 bases from V and 4 bases from J, with 14 bases in between. The CDR3 coding sequence is TGTGCCAGCAGTCCCCTACAGGGCGTCTATGGCTACACCTTC. Translated, it gives CASSPLQGVYGYTF.

The chain joins TRBV5-5 to TRBJ2-7; 7 nucleotides align to TRBD1. V lost 3 bases, J lost 1 base, and 7 bases stayed unmatched. This CDR3 is 15 amino acids long. CDR1 is SGHKS and CDR2 is YYEKEE in the germline V gene (reference sequence). The CDR3, as DNA: TGTGCCAGCAGCTCGCAACAGGGGATGTCCTACGAGCAGTACTTC. This encodes CASSSQQGMSYEQYF.

This clone was seen a handful of times. The rearrangement joins TRBV30 to TRBJ2-3; TRBD2 matches at 7 bases. Per germline, CDR1 GTSNPN and CDR2 SVGIG (reference sequence). V trimming: 3 bases; J trimming: 2 bases; junction bases outside the gene matches: 8. The CDR3 is 15 amino acids. In DNA, the CDR3 is TGTGCCTGGAGGCGTGGGGGACTATACACAGATACGCAGTATTTT. It specifies CAWRRGGLYTDTQYF.

This rearrangement joins TRBV5-1 to TRBJ1-2, with D perhaps matching TRBD1 (6 bases). The CDR3 length is 13 residues. Trimming pared 4 bases from V and 4 bases from J, leaving 11 bases between. CDR1 and CDR2 (germline): SGHRS, YFSETQ. The CDR3 sequence is CASSGSRGYGYTF. CDR3 coding DNA: TGCGCCAGCAGCGGCTCCAGGGGCTATGGCTACACCTTC.

V is TRBV9 and J is TRBJ1-3; D not certain. V was shortened by 3 bases and J by 3 bases, with 13 bases between the two germline ends. This CDR3 region has 15 residues. The germline CDR1 and CDR2 sequences are SGDLS and YYNGEE. The CDR3: CASSAQEGSGNTIYF. The CDR3 DNA is TGTGCCAGCAGCGCCCAAGAGGGTAGTGGAAACACCATATATTTT.

The chain combines TRBV7-9 with TRBJ2-7; TRBD1 is a possible D gene (5 bases). The germline V gene has CDR1 SEHNR and CDR2 FQNEAQ (reference sequence). The CDR3 sequence is 15 residues long. The V end lost 1 base, the J end lost 1 base, and 11 bases lay between the germline ends. Here the CDR3 reads CASSLGAGRSYEQYF. The CDR3 region has the DNA TGTGCCAGCAGCTTAGGGGCAGGGCGGTCCTACGAGCAGTACTTC.